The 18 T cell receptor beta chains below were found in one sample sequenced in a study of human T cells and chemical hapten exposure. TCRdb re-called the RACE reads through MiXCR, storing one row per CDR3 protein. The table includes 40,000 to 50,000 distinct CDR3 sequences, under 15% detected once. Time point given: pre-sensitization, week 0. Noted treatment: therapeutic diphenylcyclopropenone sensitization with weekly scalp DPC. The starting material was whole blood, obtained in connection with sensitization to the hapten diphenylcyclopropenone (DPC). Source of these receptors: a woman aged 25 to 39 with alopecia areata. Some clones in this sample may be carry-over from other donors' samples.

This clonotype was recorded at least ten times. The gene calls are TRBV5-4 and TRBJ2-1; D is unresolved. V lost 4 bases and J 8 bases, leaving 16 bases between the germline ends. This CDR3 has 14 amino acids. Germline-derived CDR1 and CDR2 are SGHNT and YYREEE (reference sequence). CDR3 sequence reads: CASSPQESPYEQFF. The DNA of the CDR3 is TGTGCCAGCAGCCCCCAGGAGTCCCCATATGAGCAGTTCTTC. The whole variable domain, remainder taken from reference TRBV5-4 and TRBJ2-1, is ETGVTQSPTHLIKTRGQQVTLRCSSQSGHNTVSWYQQALGQGPQFIFQYYREEENGRGNFPPRFSGLQFPNYSSELNVNALELDDSALYLCASSPQESPYEQFFGPGTRLTVL.

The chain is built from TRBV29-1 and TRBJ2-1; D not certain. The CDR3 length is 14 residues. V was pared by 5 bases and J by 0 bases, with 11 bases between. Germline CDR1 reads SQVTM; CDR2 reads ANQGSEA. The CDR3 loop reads CSVYDQSSYNEQFF. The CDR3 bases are TGCAGCGTTTACGACCAGAGCTCCTACAATGAGCAGTTCTTC.

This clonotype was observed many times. The CDR3 reads CASSPSEREYEQYF. As DNA, the CDR3 is TGTGCCAGCAGCCCCTCGGAGCGGGAGTACGAGCAGTACTTC. This sequence joins TRBV3-1 and TRBJ2-7; 8 nucleotides line up with TRBD2. The CDR3 runs 14 residues. V lost 4 bases to trimming and J lost 4 bases; unmatched junction nucleotides: 6. Germline V lookup: CDR1 LGHDT, CDR2 YNNKEL (reference sequence).

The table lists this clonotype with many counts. The CDR3 coding sequence is TGCAGCGTTGTATTAAGGGAAACCACCTACAATGAGCAGTTCTTC. As protein: CSVVLRETTYNEQFF. This sequence joins TRBV29-1 and TRBJ2-1; D is ambiguous. Trimming removed 4 bases at V and 2 bases at J, with 15 bases between. The CDR3 sequence is 15 residues long. CDR1 is SQVTM and CDR2 is ANQGSEA in the germline V gene.

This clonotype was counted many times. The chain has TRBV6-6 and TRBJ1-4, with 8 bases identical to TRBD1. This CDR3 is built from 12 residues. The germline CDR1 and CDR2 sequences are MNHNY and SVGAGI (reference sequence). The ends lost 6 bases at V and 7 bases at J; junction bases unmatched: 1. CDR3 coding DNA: TGTGCCAGCAGACAGGGGGTTGAAAAACTGTTTTTT. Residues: CASRQGVEKLFF.

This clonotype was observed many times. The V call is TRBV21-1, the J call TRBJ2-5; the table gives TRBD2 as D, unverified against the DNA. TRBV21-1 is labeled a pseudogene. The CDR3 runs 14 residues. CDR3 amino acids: CASSSRPPEETQYF. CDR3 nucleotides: TGTGCCAGCAGCAGTAGACCTCCTGAGGAGACCCAGTACTTC.

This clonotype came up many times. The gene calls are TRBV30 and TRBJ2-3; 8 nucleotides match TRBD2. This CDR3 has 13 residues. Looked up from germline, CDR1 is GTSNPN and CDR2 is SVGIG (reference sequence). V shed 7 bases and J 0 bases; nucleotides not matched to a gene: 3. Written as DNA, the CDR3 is TGTGCCTTTAGCGGGATTAGCACAGATACGCAGTATTTT. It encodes CAFSGISTDTQYF.

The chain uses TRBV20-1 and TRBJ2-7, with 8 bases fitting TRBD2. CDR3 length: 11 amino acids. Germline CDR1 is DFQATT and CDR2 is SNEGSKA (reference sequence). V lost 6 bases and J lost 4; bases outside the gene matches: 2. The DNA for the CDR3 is TGCAGTGCGGGCGGGAGGTACGAGCAGTACTTC. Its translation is CSAGGRYEQYF.

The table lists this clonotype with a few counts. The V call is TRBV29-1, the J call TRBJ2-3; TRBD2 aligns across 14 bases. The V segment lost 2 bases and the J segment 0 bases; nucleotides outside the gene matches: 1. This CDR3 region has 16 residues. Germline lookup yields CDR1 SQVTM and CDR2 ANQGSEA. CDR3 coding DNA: TGCAGCGTTGAACGGACTAGCGGGAGGAGCACAGATACGCAGTATTTT. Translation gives CSVERTSGRSTDTQYF.

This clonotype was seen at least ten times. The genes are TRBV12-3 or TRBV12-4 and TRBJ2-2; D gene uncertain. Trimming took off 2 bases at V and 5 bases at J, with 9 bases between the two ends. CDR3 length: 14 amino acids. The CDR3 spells CASSLHGPTGELFF. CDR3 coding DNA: TGTGCCAGCAGTTTACACGGACCAACCGGGGAGCTGTTTTTT.

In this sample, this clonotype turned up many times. CDR3 sequence (DNA): TGTGCCAGCAGCCCGGGACTAGATTCCGCGGATACGCAGTATTTT. Its protein is CASSPGLDSADTQYF. The chain links TRBV5-4 to TRBJ2-3; TRBD2 aligns across 8 bases. Germline CDR1 and CDR2: SGHNT and YYREEE (reference sequence). The trim removed 4 bases at V and 6 bases at J, leaving 10 bases unmatched. The CDR3 is 15 residues long.

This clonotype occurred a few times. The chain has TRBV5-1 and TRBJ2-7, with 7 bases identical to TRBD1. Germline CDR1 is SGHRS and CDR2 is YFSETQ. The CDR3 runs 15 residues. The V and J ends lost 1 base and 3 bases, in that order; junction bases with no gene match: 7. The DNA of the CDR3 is TGCGCCAGCAGCTTGCGTATAGGGGGCTTCTACGAGCAGTACTTC. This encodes CASSLRIGGFYEQYF.

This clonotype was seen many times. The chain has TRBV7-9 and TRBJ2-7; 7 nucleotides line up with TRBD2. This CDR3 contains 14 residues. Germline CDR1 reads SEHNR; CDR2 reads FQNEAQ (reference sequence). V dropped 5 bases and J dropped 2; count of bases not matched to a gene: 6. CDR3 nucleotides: TGTGCCAGCAGCCCAGCGGGGCCTACCTACGAGCAGTACTTC. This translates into CASSPAGPTYEQYF.

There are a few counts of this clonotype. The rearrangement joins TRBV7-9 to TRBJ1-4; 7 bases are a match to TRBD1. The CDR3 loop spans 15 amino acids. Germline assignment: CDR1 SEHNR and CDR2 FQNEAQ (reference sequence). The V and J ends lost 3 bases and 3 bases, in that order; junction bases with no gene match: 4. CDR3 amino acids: CASSFLQGPNEKLFF. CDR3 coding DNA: TGTGCCAGCAGCTTCCTACAGGGGCCTAATGAAAAACTGTTTTTT. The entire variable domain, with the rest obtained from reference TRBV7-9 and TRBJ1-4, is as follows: DTGVSQNPRHKITKRGQNVTFRCDPISEHNRLYWYRQTLGQGPEFLTYFQNEAQLEKSRLLSDRFSAERPKGSFSTLEIQRTEQGDSAMYLCASSFLQGPNEKLFFGSGTQLSVL.

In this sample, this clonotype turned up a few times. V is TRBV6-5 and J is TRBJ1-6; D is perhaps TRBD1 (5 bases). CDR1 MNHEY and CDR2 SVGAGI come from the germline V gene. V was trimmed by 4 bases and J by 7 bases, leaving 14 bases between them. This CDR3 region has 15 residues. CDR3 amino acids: CASSLSKTGNSPLHF. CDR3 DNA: TGTGCCAGCAGTTTGAGTAAAACAGGCAATTCACCCCTCCACTTT.

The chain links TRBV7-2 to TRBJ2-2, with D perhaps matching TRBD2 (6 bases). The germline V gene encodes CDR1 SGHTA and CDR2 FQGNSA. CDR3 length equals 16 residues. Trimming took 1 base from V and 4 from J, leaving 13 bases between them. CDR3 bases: TGTGCCAGCAGCTTAGAGCGGGCCCCGGTCACCGGGGAGCTGTTTTTT. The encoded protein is CASSLERAPVTGELFF.

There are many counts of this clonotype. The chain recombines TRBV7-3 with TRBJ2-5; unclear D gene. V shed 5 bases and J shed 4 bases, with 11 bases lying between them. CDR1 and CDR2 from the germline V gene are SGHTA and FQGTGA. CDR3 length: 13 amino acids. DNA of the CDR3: TGTGCCAGCAGCCCAGGCAACCGAGAGACCCAGTACTTC. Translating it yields CASSPGNRETQYF.

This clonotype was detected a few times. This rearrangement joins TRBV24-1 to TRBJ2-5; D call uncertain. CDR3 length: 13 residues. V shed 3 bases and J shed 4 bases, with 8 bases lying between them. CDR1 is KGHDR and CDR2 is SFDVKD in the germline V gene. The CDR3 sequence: CATSDRSIETQYF. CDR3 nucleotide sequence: TGTGCCACCAGTGATCGCAGTATAGAGACCCAGTACTTC.